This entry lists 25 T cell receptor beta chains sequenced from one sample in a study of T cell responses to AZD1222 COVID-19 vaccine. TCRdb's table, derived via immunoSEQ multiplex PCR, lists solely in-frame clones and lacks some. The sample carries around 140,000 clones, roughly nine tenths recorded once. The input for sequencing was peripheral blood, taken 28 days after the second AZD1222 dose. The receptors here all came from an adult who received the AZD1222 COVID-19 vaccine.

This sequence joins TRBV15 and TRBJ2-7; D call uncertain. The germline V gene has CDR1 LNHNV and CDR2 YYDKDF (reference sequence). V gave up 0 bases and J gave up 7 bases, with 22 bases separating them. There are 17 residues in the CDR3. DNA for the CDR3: TGTGCCACCAGCAGAGATCTCGGCTCCAATCCCCCTAGGGAGCAGTACTTC. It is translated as CATSRDLGSNPPREQYF.

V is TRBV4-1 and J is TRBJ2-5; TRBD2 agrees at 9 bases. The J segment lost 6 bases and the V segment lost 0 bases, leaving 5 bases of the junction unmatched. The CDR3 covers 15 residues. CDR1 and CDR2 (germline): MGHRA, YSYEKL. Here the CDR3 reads CASSQDSGTSKTQYF. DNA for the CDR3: TGCGCCAGCAGCCAAGATTCGGGGACTAGCAAGACCCAGTACTTC.

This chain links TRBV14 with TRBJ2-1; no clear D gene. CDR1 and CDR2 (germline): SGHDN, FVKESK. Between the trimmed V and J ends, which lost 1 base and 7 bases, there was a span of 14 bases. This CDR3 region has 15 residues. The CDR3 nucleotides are TGTGCCAGCAGCCAAGTGGGATGGGCTAGTAATGAGCAGTTCTTC. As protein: CASSQVGWASNEQFF.

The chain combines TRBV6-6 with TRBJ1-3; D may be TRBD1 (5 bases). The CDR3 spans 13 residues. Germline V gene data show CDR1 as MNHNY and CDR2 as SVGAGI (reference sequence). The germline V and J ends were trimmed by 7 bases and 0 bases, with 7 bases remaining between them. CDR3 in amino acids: CASMGGSGNTIYF. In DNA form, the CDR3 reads TGTGCCAGCATGGGGGGCTCTGGAAACACCATATATTTT.

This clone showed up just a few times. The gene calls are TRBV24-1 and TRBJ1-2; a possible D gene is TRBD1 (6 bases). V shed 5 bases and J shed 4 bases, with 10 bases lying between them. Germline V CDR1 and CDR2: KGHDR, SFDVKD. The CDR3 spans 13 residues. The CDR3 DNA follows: TGTGCCACCAGTGGCAGGGGTACCTATGGCTACACCTTC. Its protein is CATSGRGTYGYTF.

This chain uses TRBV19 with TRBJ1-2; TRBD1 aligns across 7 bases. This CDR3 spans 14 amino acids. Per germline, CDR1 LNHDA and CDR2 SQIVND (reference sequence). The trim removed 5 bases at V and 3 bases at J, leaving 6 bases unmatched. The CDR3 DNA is TGTGCCAGTAGTGCTTCCGGGACAGACTATGGCTACACCTTC. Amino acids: CASSASGTDYGYTF.

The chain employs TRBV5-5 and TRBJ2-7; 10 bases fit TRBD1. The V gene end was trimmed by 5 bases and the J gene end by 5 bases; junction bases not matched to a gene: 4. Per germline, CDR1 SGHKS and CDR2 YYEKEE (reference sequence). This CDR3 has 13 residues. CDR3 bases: TGTGCCAGCAGAGGACAGGGGGTGGACGAGCAGTACTTC. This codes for CASRGQGVDEQYF. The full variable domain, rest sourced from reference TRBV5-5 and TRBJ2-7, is DAGVTQSPTHLIKTRGQQVTLRCSPISGHKSVSWYQQVLGQGPQFIFQYYEKEERGRGNFPDRFSARQFPNYSSELNVNALLLGDSALYLCASRGQGVDEQYFGPGTRLTVT.

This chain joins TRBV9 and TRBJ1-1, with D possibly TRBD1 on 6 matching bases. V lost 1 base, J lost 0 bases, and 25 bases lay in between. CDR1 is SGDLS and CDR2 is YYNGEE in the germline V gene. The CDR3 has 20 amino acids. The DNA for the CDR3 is TGTGCCAGCAGCGTAAGGTCGGGGCGGCAGGGGTTTTCAGTGAACACTGAAGCTTTCTTT. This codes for CASSVRSGRQGFSVNTEAFF.

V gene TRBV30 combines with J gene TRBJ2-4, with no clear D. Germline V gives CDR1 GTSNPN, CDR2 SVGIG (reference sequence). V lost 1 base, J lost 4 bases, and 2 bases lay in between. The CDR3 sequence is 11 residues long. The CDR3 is CAWSGKNIQYF. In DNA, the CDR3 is TGTGCCTGGAGTGGAAAAAACATTCAGTACTTC.

In DNA, the CDR3 is TGTGCCAGTACTTCCAGGACAGCCATTCGTTTGGCTGAAGCTTTCTTT. Amino acid sequence: CASTSRTAIRLAEAFF. The rearrangement joins TRBV19 to TRBJ1-1, with D possibly matching TRBD1 (6 bases). This CDR3 is built from 16 residues. Germline values: CDR1 LNHDA, CDR2 SQIVND (reference sequence). The V and J ends lost 7 bases and 6 bases respectively, with 24 bases between them. The full variable domain, completed using reference TRBV19 and TRBJ1-1, is DGGITQSPKYLFRKEGQNVTLSCEQNLNHDAMYWYRQDPGQGLRLIYYSQIVNDFQKGDIAEGYSVSREKKESFPLTVTSAQKNPTAFYLCASTSRTAIRLAEAFFGQGTRLTVV.

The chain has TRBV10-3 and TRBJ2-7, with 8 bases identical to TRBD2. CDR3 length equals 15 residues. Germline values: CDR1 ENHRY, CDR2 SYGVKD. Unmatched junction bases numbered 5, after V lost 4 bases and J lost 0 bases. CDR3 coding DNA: TGTGCCATCAGTGGTGTGAGCGGGGGCTCCTACGAGCAGTACTTC. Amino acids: CAISGVSGGSYEQYF.

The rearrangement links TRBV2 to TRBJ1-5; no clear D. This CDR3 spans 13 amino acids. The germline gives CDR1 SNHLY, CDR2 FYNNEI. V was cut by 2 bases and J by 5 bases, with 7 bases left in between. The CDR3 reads CASSELADQPQHF. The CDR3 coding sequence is TGTGCCAGCAGTGAATTGGCGGATCAGCCCCAGCATTTT.

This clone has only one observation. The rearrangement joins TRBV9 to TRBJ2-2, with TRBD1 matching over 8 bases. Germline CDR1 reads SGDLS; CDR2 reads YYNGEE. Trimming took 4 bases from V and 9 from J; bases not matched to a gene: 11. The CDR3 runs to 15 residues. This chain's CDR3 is CASSIGAGGAWELFF. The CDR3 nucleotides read TGTGCCAGCAGCATTGGGGCAGGGGGCGCCTGGGAGCTGTTTTTT. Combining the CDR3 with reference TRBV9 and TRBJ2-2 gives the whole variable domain DSGVTQTPKHLITATGQRVTLRCSPRSGDLSVYWYQQSLDQGLQFLIQYYNGEERAKGNILERFSAQQFPDLHSELNLSSLELGDSALYFCASSIGAGGAWELFFGEGSRLTVL.

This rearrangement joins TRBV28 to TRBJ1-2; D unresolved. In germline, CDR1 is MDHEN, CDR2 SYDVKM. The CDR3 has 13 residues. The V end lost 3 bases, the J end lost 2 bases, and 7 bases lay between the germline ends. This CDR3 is CASSFPANYGYTF. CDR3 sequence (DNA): TGTGCCAGCAGTTTTCCGGCAAACTATGGCTACACCTTC.

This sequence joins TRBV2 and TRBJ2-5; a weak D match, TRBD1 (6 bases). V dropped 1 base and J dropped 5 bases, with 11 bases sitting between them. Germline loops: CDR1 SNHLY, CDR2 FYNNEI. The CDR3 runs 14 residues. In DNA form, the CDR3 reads TGTGCCAGCAGTGAAGAGCCCACAGGGGAGACCCAGTACTTC. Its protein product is CASSEEPTGETQYF. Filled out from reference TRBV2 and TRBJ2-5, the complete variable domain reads EPEVTQTPSHQVTQMGQEVILRCVPISNHLYFYWYRQILGQKVEFLVSFYNNEISEKSEIFDDQFSVERPDGSNFTLKIRSTKLEDSAMYFCASSEEPTGETQYFGPGTRLLVL.

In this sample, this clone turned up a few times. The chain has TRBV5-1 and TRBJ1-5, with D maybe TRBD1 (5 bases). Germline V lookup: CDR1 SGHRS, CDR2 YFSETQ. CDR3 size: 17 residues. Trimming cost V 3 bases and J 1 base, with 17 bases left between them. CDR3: CASSWGPGPGSNQPQHF. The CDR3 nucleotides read TGCGCCAGCAGCTGGGGACCGGGCCCGGGGAGCAATCAGCCCCAGCATTTT. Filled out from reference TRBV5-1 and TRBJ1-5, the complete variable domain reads KAGVTQTPRYLIKTRGQQVTLSCSPISGHRSVSWYQQTPGQGLQFLFEYFSETQRNKGNFPGRFSGRQFSNSRSEMNVSTLELGDSALYLCASSWGPGPGSNQPQHFGDGTRLSIL.

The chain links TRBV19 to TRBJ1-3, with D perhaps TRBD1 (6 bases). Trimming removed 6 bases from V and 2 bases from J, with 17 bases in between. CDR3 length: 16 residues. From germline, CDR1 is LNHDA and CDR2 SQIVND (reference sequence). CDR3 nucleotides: TGTGCCAGTAGGATACAGGGATCCTTCCCTGGAAACACCATATATTTT. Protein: CASRIQGSFPGNTIYF. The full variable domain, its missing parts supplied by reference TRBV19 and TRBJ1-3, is DGGITQSPKYLFRKEGQNVTLSCEQNLNHDAMYWYRQDPGQGLRLIYYSQIVNDFQKGDIAEGYSVSREKKESFPLTVTSAQKNPTAFYLCASRIQGSFPGNTIYFGEGSWLTVV.

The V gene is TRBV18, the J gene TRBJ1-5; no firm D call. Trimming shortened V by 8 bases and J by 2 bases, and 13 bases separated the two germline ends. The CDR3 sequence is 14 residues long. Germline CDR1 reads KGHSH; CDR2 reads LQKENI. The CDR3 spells CASRGRVGNQPQHF. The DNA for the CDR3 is TGTGCCAGCAGAGGACGTGTAGGCAATCAGCCCCAGCATTTT.

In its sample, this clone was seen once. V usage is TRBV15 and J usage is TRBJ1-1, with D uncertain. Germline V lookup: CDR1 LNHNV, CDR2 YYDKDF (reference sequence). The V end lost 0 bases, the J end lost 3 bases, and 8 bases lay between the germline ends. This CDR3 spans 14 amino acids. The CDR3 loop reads CATSRDQGYTEAFF. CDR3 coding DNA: TGTGCCACCAGCAGAGATCAAGGGTACACTGAAGCTTTCTTT.

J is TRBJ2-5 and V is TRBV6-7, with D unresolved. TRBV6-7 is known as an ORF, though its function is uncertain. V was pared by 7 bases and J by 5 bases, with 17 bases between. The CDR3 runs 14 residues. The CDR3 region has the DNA TGTGCCAGCACCCGAAAGGACGGAGAGGAGACCCAGTACTTC. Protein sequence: CASTRKDGEETQYF.

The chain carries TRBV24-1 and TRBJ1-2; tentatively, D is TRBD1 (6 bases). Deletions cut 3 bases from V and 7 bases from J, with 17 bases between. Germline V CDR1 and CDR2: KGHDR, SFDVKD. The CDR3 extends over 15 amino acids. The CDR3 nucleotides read TGTGCCACCAGTGATCATCGGACAGCTATTCGTGGCTACACCTTC. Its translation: CATSDHRTAIRGYTF.

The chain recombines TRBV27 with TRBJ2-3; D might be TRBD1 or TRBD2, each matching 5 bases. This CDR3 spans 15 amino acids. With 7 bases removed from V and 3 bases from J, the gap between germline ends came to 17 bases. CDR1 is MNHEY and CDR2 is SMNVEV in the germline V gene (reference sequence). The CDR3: CASTMGPSGTDTQYF. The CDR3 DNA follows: TGTGCCAGCACCATGGGACCAAGTGGGACAGATACGCAGTATTTT.

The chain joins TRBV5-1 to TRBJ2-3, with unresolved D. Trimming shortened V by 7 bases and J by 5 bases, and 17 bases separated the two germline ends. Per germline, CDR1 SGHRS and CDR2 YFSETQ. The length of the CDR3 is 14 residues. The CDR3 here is CASGPRISGDTQYF. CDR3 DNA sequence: TGCGCCAGCGGCCCTAGAATCAGTGGAGATACGCAGTATTTT.

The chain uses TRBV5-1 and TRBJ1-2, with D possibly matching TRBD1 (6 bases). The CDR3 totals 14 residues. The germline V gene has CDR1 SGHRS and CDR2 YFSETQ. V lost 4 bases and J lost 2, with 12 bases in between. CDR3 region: CASSGSQGNYGYTF. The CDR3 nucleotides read TGCGCCAGCAGCGGTTCTCAGGGGAACTATGGCTACACCTTC.

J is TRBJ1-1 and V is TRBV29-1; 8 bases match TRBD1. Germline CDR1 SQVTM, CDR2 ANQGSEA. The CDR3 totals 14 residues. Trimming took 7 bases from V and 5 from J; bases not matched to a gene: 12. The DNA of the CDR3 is TGCAGCGGGTCGGAGACAGGGGCGAATACTGAAGCTTTCTTT. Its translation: CSGSETGANTEAFF.